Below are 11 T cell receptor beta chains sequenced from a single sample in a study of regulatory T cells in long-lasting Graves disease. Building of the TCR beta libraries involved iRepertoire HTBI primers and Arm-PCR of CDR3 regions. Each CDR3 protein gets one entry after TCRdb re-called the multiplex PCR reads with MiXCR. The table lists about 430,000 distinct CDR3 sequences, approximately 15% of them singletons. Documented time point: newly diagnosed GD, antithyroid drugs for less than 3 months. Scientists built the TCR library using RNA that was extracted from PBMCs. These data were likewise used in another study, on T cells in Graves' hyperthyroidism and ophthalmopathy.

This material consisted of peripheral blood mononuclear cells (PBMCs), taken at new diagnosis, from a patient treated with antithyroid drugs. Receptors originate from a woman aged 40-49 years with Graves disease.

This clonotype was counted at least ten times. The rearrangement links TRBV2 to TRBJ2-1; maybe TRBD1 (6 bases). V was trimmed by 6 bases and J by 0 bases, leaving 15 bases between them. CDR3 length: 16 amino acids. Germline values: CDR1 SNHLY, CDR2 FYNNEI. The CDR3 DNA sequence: TGTGCCAGCAGGCCCTCAGGGGTCGGCTCCTACAATGAGCAGTTCTTC. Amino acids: CASRPSGVGSYNEQFF.

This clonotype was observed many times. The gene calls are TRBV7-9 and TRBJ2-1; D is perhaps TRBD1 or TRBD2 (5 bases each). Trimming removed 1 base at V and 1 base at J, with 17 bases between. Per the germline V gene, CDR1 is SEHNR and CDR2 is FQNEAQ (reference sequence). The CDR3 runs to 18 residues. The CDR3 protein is CASSLDSWDRISYNEQFF. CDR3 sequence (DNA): TGTGCCAGCAGCTTAGACAGCTGGGACCGCATTTCCTACAATGAGCAGTTCTTC.

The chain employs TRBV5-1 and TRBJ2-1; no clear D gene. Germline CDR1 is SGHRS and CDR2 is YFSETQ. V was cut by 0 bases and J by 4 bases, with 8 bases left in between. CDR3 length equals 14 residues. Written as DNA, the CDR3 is TGCGCCAGCAGCTTGGGGGGAAAATACAATGAGCAGTTCTTC. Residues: CASSLGGKYNEQFF. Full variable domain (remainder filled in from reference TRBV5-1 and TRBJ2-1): KAGVTQTPRYLIKTRGQQVTLSCSPISGHRSVSWYQQTPGQGLQFLFEYFSETQRNKGNFPGRFSGRQFSNSRSEMNVSTLELGDSALYLCASSLGGKYNEQFFGPGTRLTVL.

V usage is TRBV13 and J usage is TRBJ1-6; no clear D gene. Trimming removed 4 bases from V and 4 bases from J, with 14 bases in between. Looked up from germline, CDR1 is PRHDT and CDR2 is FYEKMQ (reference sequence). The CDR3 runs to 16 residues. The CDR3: CASSSRGSPYNSPLHF. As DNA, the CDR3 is TGTGCCAGCAGCTCGCGAGGCTCCCCATATAATTCACCCCTCCACTTT.

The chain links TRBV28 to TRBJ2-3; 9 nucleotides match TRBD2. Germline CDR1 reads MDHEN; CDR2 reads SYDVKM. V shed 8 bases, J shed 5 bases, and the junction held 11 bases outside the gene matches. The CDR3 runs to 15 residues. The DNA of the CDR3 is TGTGCCAGCGCTTTCGGGACTAGCAAAGGAGATACGCAGTATTTT. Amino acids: CASAFGTSKGDTQYF.

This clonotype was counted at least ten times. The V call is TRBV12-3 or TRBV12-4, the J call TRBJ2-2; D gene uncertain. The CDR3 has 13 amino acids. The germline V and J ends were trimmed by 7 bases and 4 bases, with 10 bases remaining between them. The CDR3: CASTTTSTGELFF. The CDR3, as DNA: TGTGCCAGCACCACGACAAGCACCGGGGAGCTGTTTTTT.

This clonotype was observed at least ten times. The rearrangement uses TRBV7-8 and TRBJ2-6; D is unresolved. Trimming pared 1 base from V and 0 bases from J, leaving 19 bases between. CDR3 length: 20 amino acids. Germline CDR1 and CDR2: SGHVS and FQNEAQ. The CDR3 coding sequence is TGTGCCAGCAGCTTAGAAGGATGGGCAGGACCCCTCTCTGGGGCCAACGTCCTGACTTTC. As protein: CASSLEGWAGPLSGANVLTF.

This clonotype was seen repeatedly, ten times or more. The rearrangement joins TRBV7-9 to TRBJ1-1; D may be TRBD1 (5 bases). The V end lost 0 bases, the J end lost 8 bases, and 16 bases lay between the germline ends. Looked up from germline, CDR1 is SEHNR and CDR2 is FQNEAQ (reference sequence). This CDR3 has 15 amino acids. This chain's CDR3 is CASSLAKLGRGEAFF. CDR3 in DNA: TGTGCCAGCAGCTTAGCGAAGTTGGGGCGTGGGGAAGCTTTCTTT. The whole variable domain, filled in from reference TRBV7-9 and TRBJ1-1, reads DTGVSQNPRHKITKRGQNVTFRCDPISEHNRLYWYRQTLGQGPEFLTYFQNEAQLEKSRLLSDRFSAERPKGSFSTLEIQRTEQGDSAMYLCASSLAKLGRGEAFFGQGTRLTVV.

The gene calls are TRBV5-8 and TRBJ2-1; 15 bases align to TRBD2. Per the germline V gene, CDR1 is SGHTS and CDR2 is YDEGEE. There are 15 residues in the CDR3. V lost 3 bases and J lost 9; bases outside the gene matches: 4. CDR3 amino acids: CASSWGLAGGGEQFF. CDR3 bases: TGTGCCAGCAGCTGGGGACTAGCGGGAGGAGGTGAGCAGTTCTTC.

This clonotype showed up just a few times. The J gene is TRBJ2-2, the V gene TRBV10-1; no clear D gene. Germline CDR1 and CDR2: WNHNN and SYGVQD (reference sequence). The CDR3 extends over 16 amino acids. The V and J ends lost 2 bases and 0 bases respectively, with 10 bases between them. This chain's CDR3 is CASSEKHQPNTGELFF. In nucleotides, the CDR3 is TGCGCCAGCAGTGAGAAACACCAACCGAACACCGGGGAGCTGTTTTTT.

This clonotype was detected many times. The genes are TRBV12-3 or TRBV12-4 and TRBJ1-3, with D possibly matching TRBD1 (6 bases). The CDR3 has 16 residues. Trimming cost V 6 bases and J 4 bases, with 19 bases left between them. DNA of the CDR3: TGTGCCAGCAGCCGCCTGGGGGGCTATTCCGGAAACACCATATATTTT. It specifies CASSRLGGYSGNTIYF.